The 21 T cell receptor beta chains listed next were all sequenced from one sample in a study of cytomegalovirus exposure and HLA in healthy donors. PCR employed 60 Vbeta and 13 Jbeta primers. The repertoire was sequenced with immunoSEQ multiplex PCR; TCRdb's copy has only in-frame clones and lacks some. The profile shows tens of thousands of clones, 60% to 85% of them singletons. Sequencing was done on a sample of PBMCs. The receptors derive from a male donor in good health and CMV-seropositive.

V gene TRBV2 combines with J gene TRBJ2-2, with a weak D call TRBD2 (6 bases). The ends were cut back, 6 bases at V and 3 bases at J, with 17 bases in the middle. Germline CDR1 and CDR2: SNHLY and FYNNEI. The CDR3 has 16 residues. CDR3 residues: CASRGGGSGYTGELFF. CDR3 sequence (DNA): TGTGCCAGCAGAGGTGGGGGGTCAGGTTACACCGGGGAGCTGTTTTTT.

The sample holds one count of this clone. The rearrangement uses TRBV6-1 and TRBJ1-6, with D perhaps TRBD1 (5 bases). This CDR3 has 13 amino acids. Germline V gives CDR1 MNHNS, CDR2 SASEGT. The V end lost 8 bases, the J end lost 8 bases, and 13 bases lay between the germline ends. CDR3 nucleotides: TGTGCCAGCTCGGTGGGGCGCGATTCACCCCTCCACTTT. This codes for CASSVGRDSPLHF.

The genes are TRBV7-9 and TRBJ2-4; 8 bases fit TRBD2. Looked up from germline, CDR1 is SEHNR and CDR2 is FQNEAQ (reference sequence). The length of the CDR3 is 16 residues. The trim removed 4 bases at V and 0 bases at J, leaving 5 bases unmatched. CDR3 DNA: TGTGCCAGCAGCTACCGGGAGGGATTAGCCAAAAACATTCAGTACTTC. Protein product: CASSYREGLAKNIQYF.

The gene calls are TRBV7-9 and TRBJ1-6; unclear D gene. The germline V and J ends were trimmed by 5 bases and 8 bases, with 16 bases remaining between them. The CDR3 covers 15 residues. Germline V gene sequence: CDR1 SEHNR, CDR2 FQNEAQ (reference sequence). The CDR3 bases are TGTGCCAGCAGCGGAAAAGGGAGTCTTGATTCACCCCTCCACTTT. The encoded protein is CASSGKGSLDSPLHF.

V is TRBV5-4 and J is TRBJ1-5; D call uncertain. Trimming took 0 bases from V and 4 from J, leaving 8 bases between them. CDR1 SGHNT and CDR2 YYREEE come from the germline V gene (reference sequence). The CDR3 runs to 14 residues. The CDR3 DNA sequence: TGTGCCAGCAGCTTGGCCCCGGGTAATCAGCCCCAGCATTTT. Amino acids: CASSLAPGNQPQHF.

The chain employs TRBV30 and TRBJ2-7; no reliable D call. The V gene lost 2 bases and the J gene lost 6 bases, with 11 bases spanning the gap. This CDR3 contains 12 residues. The V gene's germline CDR1 is GTSNPN and CDR2 SVGIG (reference sequence). CDR3 sequence reads: CAWSPAGFEQYF. Written as DNA, the CDR3 is TGTGCCTGGAGTCCCGCCGGGTTCGAGCAGTACTTC.

The V and J genes are TRBV5-4 and TRBJ2-1; D possibly corresponds to TRBD2 (5 bases). This CDR3 has 14 amino acids. V gave up 2 bases and J gave up 4 bases, with 10 bases separating them. Germline assignment: CDR1 SGHNT and CDR2 YYREEE (reference sequence). The CDR3 sequence: CASSFSLAYNEQFF. The CDR3, as DNA: TGTGCCAGCAGCTTTTCCCTAGCATACAATGAGCAGTTCTTC.

This CDR3 reads CASTTTETDTQYF. The CDR3 coding sequence is TGTGCCAGTACCACGACAGAAACAGATACGCAGTATTTT. The rearrangement links TRBV19 to TRBJ2-3, with D maybe TRBD1 (5 bases). The CDR3 totals 13 residues. CDR1 and CDR2 from the germline V gene are LNHDA and SQIVND (reference sequence). V was trimmed by 7 bases and J by 3 bases, leaving 11 bases between them.

A few counts support this clone. J is TRBJ1-1 and V is TRBV6-1, with D unclear. Germline V lookup: CDR1 MNHNS, CDR2 SASEGT. The CDR3 contains 14 residues. V was trimmed by 6 bases and J by 7 bases, leaving 18 bases between them. CDR3 DNA: TGTGCCAGCAGAGGATGGAAAAGAGGGCTTGAAGCTTTCTTT. Its translation is CASRGWKRGLEAFF.

CDR3 sequence (DNA): TGTGCCAGCAGGGGGACAGGGTCCACAAAAGAGACCCAGTACTTC. Protein: CASRGTGSTKETQYF. The rearrangement links TRBV6-1 to TRBJ2-5; TRBD1 agrees at 9 bases. V trimming: 6 bases; J trimming: 3 bases; junction bases outside the gene matches: 8. CDR3 length: 15 residues. Germline V gene data show CDR1 as MNHNS and CDR2 as SASEGT.

This clone has more than one count but fewer than ten. This sequence joins TRBV18 and TRBJ2-7; 8 bases match TRBD2. With V trimmed by 1 base and J by 4 bases, 9 bases remained unmatched. This CDR3 is built from 16 residues. Germline V gives CDR1 KGHSH, CDR2 LQKENI. This CDR3 reads CASSPLSGSDKYEQYF. The CDR3 nucleotides are TGTGCCAGCTCACCACTCAGCGGGAGTGATAAGTACGAGCAGTACTTC.

V gene TRBV11-2 combines with J gene TRBJ1-6; D call uncertain. V was shortened by 6 bases and J by 9 bases, with 12 bases between the two germline ends. The germline V gene has CDR1 SGHAT and CDR2 FQNNGV. This CDR3 region has 13 residues. The CDR3 DNA reads TGTGCCAGCAGTTCTTCTACCGTTTCACCCCTCCACTTT. Translating gives CASSSSTVSPLHF. Looking up the rest from reference TRBV11-2 and TRBJ1-6 gives the full variable domain: EAGVAQSPRYKIIEKRQSVAFWCNPISGHATLYWYQQILGQGPKLLIQFQNNGVVDDSQLPKDRFSAERLKGVDSTLKIQPAKLEDSAVYLCASSSSTVSPLHFGNGTRLTVT.

The rearrangement links TRBV5-8 to TRBJ2-5, with no clear D. Germline-derived CDR1 and CDR2 are SGHTS and YDEGEE. This CDR3 region has 13 residues. Trimming left V 5 bases short and J 4 bases short, with 12 bases between. The CDR3 bases are TGTGCCAGCAGTTTTCGCTCTATAGAGACCCAGTACTTC. Translated: CASSFRSIETQYF. Full variable domain (rest looked up from reference TRBV5-8 and TRBJ2-5): EAGVTQSPTHLIKTRGQQATLRCSPISGHTSVYWYQQALGLGLQFLLWYDEGEERNRGNFPPRFSGRQFPNYSSELNVNALELEDSALYLCASSFRSIETQYFGPGTRLLVL.

The rearrangement joins TRBV7-2 to TRBJ1-3, with 7 bases that match TRBD1. The CDR3 runs to 16 residues. Per germline, CDR1 SGHTA and CDR2 FQGNSA. J lost 2 bases, V lost 1 base, and 5 bases had no gene match. In nucleotides, the CDR3 is TGTGCCAGCAGCTTAGGCTCAGGGACAGCTGGAAACACCATATATTTT. Protein sequence: CASSLGSGTAGNTIYF. Looking up the rest from reference TRBV7-2 and TRBJ1-3 gives the full variable domain: GAGVSQSPSNKVTEKGKDVELRCDPISGHTALYWYRQSLGQGLEFLIYFQGNSAPDKSGLPSDRFSAERTGGSVSTLTIQRTQQEDSAVYLCASSLGSGTAGNTIYFGEGSWLTVV.

This rearrangement joins TRBV27 to TRBJ1-1; a weak D match, TRBD1 (5 bases). Trimming took 2 bases from V and 1 from J, leaving 8 bases between them. The CDR3 is 14 residues long. Germline-derived CDR1 and CDR2 are MNHEY and SMNVEV (reference sequence). CDR3 bases: TGTGCCAGCAGTTTAAGGGGTAAGAACACTGAAGCTTTCTTT. Its translation: CASSLRGKNTEAFF.

This rearrangement joins TRBV4-2 to TRBJ1-2; D may be TRBD1 (6 bases). Trimming removed 4 bases from V and 4 bases from J, with 16 bases in between. CDR1 is LGHNA, CDR2 YNFKEQ, per germline. The CDR3 totals 15 residues. CDR3 protein: CASSPQGTGSYGYTF. The CDR3 DNA follows: TGTGCCAGCAGCCCGCAGGGAACAGGGTCCTATGGCTACACCTTC.

V and J are TRBV27 and TRBJ1-5; D gene uncertain. Germline lookup yields CDR1 MNHEY and CDR2 SMNVEV (reference sequence). With 4 bases removed from V and 7 bases from J, the gap between germline ends came to 11 bases. The CDR3 consists of 13 residues. CDR3 nucleotide sequence: TGTGCCAGCAGTTATATTTCGAGACAGCCCCAGCATTTT. This codes for CASSYISRQPQHF.

The chain has TRBV7-9 and TRBJ2-7, with D possibly TRBD2 on 6 matching bases. CDR1 and CDR2 from the germline V gene are SEHNR and FQNEAQ (reference sequence). V was shortened by 1 base and J by 0 bases, with 13 bases between the two germline ends. The CDR3 runs 16 residues. The CDR3 sequence is CASSLVGDLRSYEQYF. CDR3 DNA: TGTGCCAGCAGCTTAGTAGGGGACTTACGCTCCTACGAGCAGTACTTC.

This chain links TRBV6-5 with TRBJ2-7, with 9 bases matching TRBD2. With 0 bases clipped from V and 5 bases from J, the junction kept 2 bases outside the gene matches. The germline gives CDR1 MNHEY, CDR2 SVGAGI. The CDR3 length is 14 residues. The CDR3 DNA reads TGTGCCAGCAGTTACTCGCGGGGGGGAGACGAGCAGTACTTC. Translated: CASSYSRGGDEQYF.

V usage is TRBV18 and J usage is TRBJ1-3; no reliable D call. From germline, CDR1 is KGHSH and CDR2 LQKENI. Trimming took 11 bases from V and 2 from J, leaving 16 bases between them. The CDR3 contains 14 residues. The CDR3 sequence: CAYHTEPPGNTIYF. The CDR3 coding sequence is TGTGCCTATCACACAGAACCCCCTGGAAACACCATATATTTT.

Only a few counts were recorded for this clone. The chain employs TRBV6-1 and TRBJ2-5, with no clear D. Trimming shortened V by 10 bases and J by 0 bases, and 15 bases separated the two germline ends. The CDR3 contains 14 residues. Germline values: CDR1 MNHNS, CDR2 SASEGT. The CDR3 DNA is TGTGCCACCAAAGCCCAGCGTTACCAAGAGACCCAGTACTTC. Residues: CATKAQRYQETQYF.